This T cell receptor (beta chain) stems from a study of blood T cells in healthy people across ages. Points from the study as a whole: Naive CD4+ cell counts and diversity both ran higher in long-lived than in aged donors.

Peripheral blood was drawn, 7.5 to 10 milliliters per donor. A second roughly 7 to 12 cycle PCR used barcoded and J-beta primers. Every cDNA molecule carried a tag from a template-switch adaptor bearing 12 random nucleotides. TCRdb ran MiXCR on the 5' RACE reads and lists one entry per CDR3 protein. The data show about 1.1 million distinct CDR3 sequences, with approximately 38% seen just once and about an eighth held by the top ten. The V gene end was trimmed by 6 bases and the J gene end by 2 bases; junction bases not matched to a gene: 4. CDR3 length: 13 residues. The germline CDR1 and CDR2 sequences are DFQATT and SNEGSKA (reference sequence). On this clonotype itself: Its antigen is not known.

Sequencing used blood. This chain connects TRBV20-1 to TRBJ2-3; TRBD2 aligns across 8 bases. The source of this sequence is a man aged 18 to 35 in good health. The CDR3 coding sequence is TGCAGTGCCGCGGGGGGAAACACAGATACGCAGTATTTT. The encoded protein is CSAAGGNTDTQYF.